The 30 T cell receptor beta chains presented below share a single source sample, sequenced in a study of T cells in Graves' hyperthyroidism and ophthalmopathy. Authors of the study amplified TCR beta CDR3 regions from RNA transcripts. With the HTBI primer set, the TCR CDR3 went through a first round of RT-PCR. MiXCR, applied by TCRdb to the multiplex PCR reads, yields one record per CDR3 protein. The data contain around 340,000 distinct CDR3 sequences, approximately 15% of them seen just once; the ten biggest clones take up just under 25%. The sample was blood. The receptors were gathered from a woman aged 25 to 39 with Graves' hyperthyroidism.

This clonotype has a handful of counts. The genes are TRBV13 and TRBJ2-1; perhaps TRBD2 as D (6 bases). The CDR3 is 13 amino acids. Germline CDR1 is PRHDT and CDR2 is FYEKMQ (reference sequence). Trimming stripped 1 base from V and 7 bases from J, with 8 bases between. CDR3 sequence (DNA): TGTGCCAGCAGCTTAGAGGCGGGGAATGAGCAGTTCTTC. It yields the protein CASSLEAGNEQFF. Variable domain in full (rest from reference TRBV13 and TRBJ2-1): AAGVIQSPRHLIKEKRETATLKCYPIPRHDTVYWYQQGPGQDPQFLISFYEKMQSDKGSIPDRFSAQQFSDYHSELNMSSLELGDSALYFCASSLEAGNEQFFGPGTRLTVL.

This clonotype was detected ten times or more. The rearrangement uses TRBV6-2 or TRBV6-3 and TRBJ2-2; 8 nucleotides match TRBD1. The V gene's germline CDR1 is MNHEY and CDR2 SVGEGT. The CDR3 runs to 15 residues. V was pared by 9 bases and J by 5 bases, with 11 bases of the junction left unmatched. CDR3 in amino acids: CARVVDRGITGELFF. The CDR3 DNA sequence: TGTGCCAGGGTTGTCGACAGGGGAATTACCGGGGAGCTGTTTTTT.

The sample holds many counts of this clonotype. The chain links TRBV28 to TRBJ1-4; TRBD1 agrees at 12 bases. The length of the CDR3 is 19 residues. V lost 1 base to trimming and J lost 4 bases; unmatched junction nucleotides: 10. CDR1 and CDR2 (germline): MDHEN, SYDVKM. CDR3 coding DNA: TGTGCCAGCAGTTTATACTCGAGGGGACAGGGGGCGGGTAATGAAAAACTGTTTTTT. It codes for CASSLYSRGQGAGNEKLFF.

In this sample, this clonotype turned up many times. The rearrangement uses TRBV2 and TRBJ1-3, with D possibly TRBD1 on 6 matching bases. The CDR3 is 16 residues long. The V gene's germline CDR1 is SNHLY and CDR2 FYNNEI. The V end lost 4 bases, the J end lost 2 bases, and 15 bases lay between the germline ends. Here the CDR3 reads CASSAAGDRTGNTIYF. The CDR3 DNA sequence: TGTGCCAGCAGTGCAGCAGGGGACCGTACTGGAAACACCATATATTTT.

V is TRBV5-1 and J is TRBJ2-2; D may match TRBD1 or TRBD2 (6 bases each). The CDR3 sequence is 15 residues long. Trimming took off 4 bases at V and 6 bases at J, with 16 bases between the two ends. Germline-derived CDR1 and CDR2 are SGHRS and YFSETQ. CDR3 sequence: CASSPVRRGPGELFF. DNA of the CDR3: TGCGCCAGCAGCCCAGTACGACGGGGGCCCGGGGAGCTGTTTTTT.

This chain joins TRBV28 and TRBJ1-5; possibly TRBD1 for D (5 bases). CDR1 is MDHEN, CDR2 SYDVKM, per germline. The V and J ends lost 6 bases and 10 bases respectively, with 10 bases between them. The CDR3 extends over 11 amino acids. Here the CDR3 DNA reads TGTGCCAGCAGGGGGGTCGGTCCCCAGCATTTT. Encoded protein: CASRGVGPQHF. Combining the CDR3 with reference TRBV28 and TRBJ1-5 gives the whole variable domain DVKVTQSSRYLVKRTGEKVFLECVQDMDHENMFWYRQDPGLGLRLIYFSYDVKMKEKGDIPEGYSVSREKKERFSLILESASTNQTSMYLCASRGVGPQHFGDGTRLSIL.

This chain uses TRBV2 with TRBJ1-5; 8 bases align to TRBD1. V lost 6 bases to trimming and J lost 4 bases; unmatched junction nucleotides: 11. CDR1 and CDR2 (germline): SNHLY, FYNNEI. The CDR3 extends over 16 amino acids. The CDR3 DNA reads TGTGCCAGCAGGGCTGGGACAGGCCTAGGGAATCAGCCCCAGCATTTT. It is translated as CASRAGTGLGNQPQHF.

V usage is TRBV6-2 or TRBV6-3 and J usage is TRBJ2-5, with TRBD2 identical over 10 bases. Germline lookup yields CDR1 MNHEY and CDR2 SVGEGT. This CDR3 comprises 14 residues. Trimming at V came to 4 bases and at J to 3 bases, leaving 2 bases not matched to a gene. The CDR3 region has the DNA TGTGCCAGCAGTTGGACTAGCGGCAAAGAGACCCAGTACTTC. Its protein product is CASSWTSGKETQYF.

The table lists this clonotype with many counts. The rearrangement joins TRBV2 to TRBJ2-3; the D gene is possibly TRBD2 (7 bases). CDR1 is SNHLY, CDR2 FYNNEI, per germline. V dropped 4 bases and J dropped 6 bases, with 14 bases sitting between them. The CDR3 loop spans 14 amino acids. CDR3 in DNA: TGTGCCAGCAGTGGGGGGGGCCAGAGGGATACGCAGTATTTT. As protein: CASSGGGQRDTQYF.

This clonotype was detected only a few times. The genes are TRBV7-2 and TRBJ2-3, with 7 bases that match TRBD1. With V trimmed by 5 bases and J by 3 bases, 5 bases remained unmatched. CDR3 length: 14 amino acids. Germline lookup yields CDR1 SGHTA and CDR2 FQGNSA. CDR3 DNA: TGTGCCAGCAGCCGGGACAGAATAACAGATACGCAGTATTTT. Encoded protein: CASSRDRITDTQYF.

This clonotype came up a few times. The J gene is TRBJ2-1, the V gene TRBV19; 11 nucleotides line up with TRBD2. Per germline, CDR1 LNHDA and CDR2 SQIVND (reference sequence). CDR3 length: 18 amino acids. V was pared by 3 bases and J by 0 bases, with 7 bases of the junction left unmatched. This CDR3 is CASSIRLAGMSSYNEQFF. Written as DNA, the CDR3 is TGTGCCAGTAGTATTCGACTAGCGGGAATGAGCTCCTACAATGAGCAGTTCTTC.

This clonotype was seen repeatedly, ten times or more. The rearrangement joins TRBV2 to TRBJ2-3, with D unclear. Germline-derived CDR1 and CDR2 are SNHLY and FYNNEI. This CDR3 comprises 12 residues. Trimming left V 7 bases short and J 2 bases short, with 7 bases between. For the CDR3, the DNA is TGTGCCAGCAAGGAATACACAGATACGCAGTATTTT. Encoded protein: CASKEYTDTQYF.

This clonotype was observed many times. The rearrangement joins TRBV27 to TRBJ2-7; 9 nucleotides agree with TRBD1. The CDR3 loop spans 15 amino acids. Germline V gives CDR1 MNHEY, CDR2 SMNVEV (reference sequence). V gave up 7 bases and J gave up 5 bases; unmatched junction bases: 12. CDR3 amino acids: CASKYRDRDWNEQYF. Written as DNA, the CDR3 is TGTGCCAGCAAATACCGGGACAGGGATTGGAACGAGCAGTACTTC.

As concerns this clonotype: The junction shows a germline mismatch at one end, possibly a read error. The rearrangement links TRBV7-7 to TRBJ2-5; D may be TRBD1 (6 bases). Germline V gene sequence: CDR1 SSHAT, CDR2 FNYEAQ (reference sequence). The CDR3 covers 15 residues. This CDR3 is CASTQTGSQGETQYF. The CDR3, as DNA: TGTGCTAGCACCCAGACTGGAAGCCAGGGGGAGACCCAGTACTTC.

The CDR3 DNA is TGTGCCAGCGGGACAGGGATTCAGTACTTC. This sequence encodes CASGTGIQYF. V is TRBV28 and J is TRBJ2-4; 9 nucleotides line up with TRBD1. Germline CDR1 is MDHEN and CDR2 is SYDVKM. The CDR3 is 10 amino acids. After removal of 8 bases from V and 10 bases from J, the junction contained 0 bases not matched to a gene.

This clonotype was seen repeatedly, ten times or more. The chain uses TRBV7-9 and TRBJ2-1; D is ambiguous. Germline loops: CDR1 SEHNR, CDR2 FQNEAQ (reference sequence). V lost 1 base to trimming and J lost 9 bases, with 13 bases between them. CDR3 length: 14 residues. The CDR3, as DNA: TGTGCCAGCAGCTTAGGGTTTAGCAGTAGTGAGCAGTTCTTC. This translates into CASSLGFSSSEQFF.

This clonotype was seen at least ten times. The chain employs TRBV20-1 and TRBJ1-1; D perhaps matches TRBD1 (6 bases). The CDR3 has 15 amino acids. V lost 6 bases to trimming and J lost 1 base, with 18 bases between them. In germline, CDR1 is DFQATT, CDR2 SNEGSKA (reference sequence). The CDR3 reads CSAKPRQVSNTEAFF. The CDR3 DNA is TGCAGTGCCAAACCACGACAGGTCTCGAACACTGAAGCTTTCTTT.

The genes are TRBV30 and TRBJ2-5; possibly TRBD1 for D (5 bases). CDR1 is GTSNPN, CDR2 SVGIG, per germline (reference sequence). The CDR3 spans 12 residues. V was trimmed by 3 bases and J by 4 bases, leaving 9 bases between them. The CDR3 DNA reads TGTGCCTGGAGCCAGGGCGGAGAGACCCAGTACTTC. Translating gives CAWSQGGETQYF.

V gene TRBV6-1 combines with J gene TRBJ2-1, with D hard to call. The CDR3 runs 14 residues. Trimming pared 4 bases from V and 3 bases from J, leaving 10 bases between. CDR1 MNHNS and CDR2 SASEGT come from the germline V gene. The CDR3 nucleotides are TGTGCCAGCAGTGGCCCCCACTACTACAATGAGCAGTTCTTC. Translation gives CASSGPHYYNEQFF.

This clonotype was found many times. This chain joins TRBV7-8 and TRBJ1-5; maybe TRBD1 (5 bases). From germline, CDR1 is SGHVS and CDR2 FQNEAQ. The CDR3 spans 21 residues. V was shortened by 0 bases and J by 0 bases, with 24 bases between the two germline ends. Written as DNA, the CDR3 is TGTGCCAGCAGCTTAGCGCCCGACAGCATATCACCAATTTATAGCAATCAGCCCCAGCATTTT. Translated, it gives CASSLAPDSISPIYSNQPQHF.

The rearrangement uses TRBV30 and TRBJ2-3; the D gene is possibly TRBD2 (7 bases). The length of the CDR3 is 15 residues. CDR1 is GTSNPN and CDR2 is SVGIG in the germline V gene (reference sequence). Trimming cost V 5 bases and J 4 bases, with 19 bases left between them. The DNA of the CDR3 is TGTGCCTGGGAGGGAGGGACGGGACAAGCAGATACGCAGTATTTT. This sequence encodes CAWEGGTGQADTQYF.

The rearrangement joins TRBV30 to TRBJ2-1; 9 bases fit TRBD2. CDR1 and CDR2 (germline): GTSNPN, SVGIG (reference sequence). With 7 bases clipped from V and 9 bases from J, the junction kept 4 bases outside the gene matches. This CDR3 is built from 11 residues. CDR3: CASSSGTEQFF. CDR3 bases: TGTGCCTCGTCTAGCGGGACTGAGCAGTTCTTC.

The table lists this clonotype with a few counts. This chain joins TRBV11-2 and TRBJ2-7, with 10 positions matching TRBD2. CDR3 length: 16 amino acids. Germline V gene data show CDR1 as SGHAT and CDR2 as FQNNGV. J was trimmed by 7 bases and V by 1 base; bases with no gene match: 10. Here the CDR3 DNA reads TGTGCCAGCAGCTTAGTTGGGGGGCTAGCGGGAGCGGAGCAGTACTTC. Amino acids: CASSLVGGLAGAEQYF. Full variable domain (rest looked up from reference TRBV11-2 and TRBJ2-7): EAGVAQSPRYKIIEKRQSVAFWCNPISGHATLYWYQQILGQGPKLLIQFQNNGVVDDSQLPKDRFSAERLKGVDSTLKIQPAKLEDSAVYLCASSLVGGLAGAEQYFGPGTRLTVT.

This clonotype has just a few counts. This chain joins TRBV6-2 or TRBV6-3 and TRBJ2-3; 11 bases map to TRBD2. The CDR3 length is 18 residues. Trimming removed 4 bases from V and 2 bases from J; junction bases left unmatched: 11. Germline loops: CDR1 MNHEY, CDR2 SVGEGT. CDR3: CASSFPRPGLADTDTQYF. For the CDR3, the DNA is TGTGCCAGCAGTTTTCCTAGACCGGGACTAGCGGACACAGATACGCAGTATTTT.

This clonotype has more than one count but fewer than ten. The chain carries TRBV6-2 or TRBV6-3 and TRBJ1-2; D call uncertain. The CDR3 covers 12 residues. The germline V and J ends were trimmed by 2 bases and 7 bases, with 8 bases remaining between them. In germline, CDR1 is MNHEY, CDR2 SVGEGT. CDR3 sequence (DNA): TGTGCCAGCAGTTACCCCGAGGTTGGCTACACCTTC. Residues: CASSYPEVGYTF.

This clonotype was seen ten or more times. The V call is TRBV6-1, the J call TRBJ1-2; possibly TRBD1 for D (5 bases). This CDR3 region has 12 residues. The germline gives CDR1 MNHNS, CDR2 SASEGT. V was trimmed by 6 bases and J by 1 base, leaving 6 bases between them. CDR3 protein: CASSDSNYGYTF. The CDR3 region has the DNA TGTGCCAGCAGCGACAGTAACTATGGCTACACCTTC.

This clonotype showed up many times. The chain combines TRBV30 with TRBJ2-7; the D call may be TRBD1 or TRBD2 (6 bases each). CDR3 size: 14 residues. V was cut by 2 bases and J by 2 bases, with 13 bases left in between. Per germline, CDR1 GTSNPN and CDR2 SVGIG (reference sequence). CDR3: CAWSRIGGAYEQYF. The DNA for the CDR3 is TGTGCCTGGAGTCGTATCGGGGGCGCCTACGAGCAGTACTTC. The full variable domain, with the rest looked up from reference TRBV30 and TRBJ2-7, is SQTIHQWPATLVQPVGSPLSLECTVEGTSNPNLYWYRQAAGRGLQLLFYSVGIGQISSEVPQNLSASRPQDRQFILSSKKLLLSDSGFYLCAWSRIGGAYEQYFGPGTRLTVT.

This clonotype was counted at least ten times. The rearrangement links TRBV11-2 to TRBJ2-7; 8 positions agree with TRBD1. V shed 5 bases, J shed 3 bases, and the junction held 12 bases outside the gene matches. The CDR3 covers 16 residues. Germline lookup yields CDR1 SGHAT and CDR2 FQNNGV. The CDR3 is CASSTPLGTGHYEQYF. The DNA for the CDR3 is TGTGCCAGCAGCACCCCCCTGGGGACAGGACACTACGAGCAGTACTTC.

This rearrangement joins TRBV2 to TRBJ1-3, with unresolved D. CDR1 and CDR2 from the germline V gene are SNHLY and FYNNEI. The CDR3 is 13 amino acids. Trimming cost V 0 bases and J 10 bases, with 10 bases left between them. CDR3 bases: TGTGCCAGCAGTGAAGCGCACCTGGAGACCATATATTTT. It codes for CASSEAHLETIYF. Full variable domain (rest looked up from reference TRBV2 and TRBJ1-3): EPEVTQTPSHQVTQMGQEVILRCVPISNHLYFYWYRQILGQKVEFLVSFYNNEISEKSEIFDDQFSVERPDGSNFTLKIRSTKLEDSAMYFCASSEAHLETIYFGEGSWLTVV.

The sample holds a few counts of this clonotype. Here the CDR3 reads CASSLGSASGWGQFF. In nucleotides, the CDR3 is TGTGCCAGCAGCTTAGGGTCTGCGTCGGGCTGGGGCCAGTTCTTC. This chain joins TRBV7-8 and TRBJ2-1; weak D call: TRBD1 (5 bases). Looked up from germline, CDR1 is SGHVS and CDR2 is FQNEAQ. V was trimmed by 1 base and J by 13 bases, leaving 20 bases between them. This CDR3 spans 15 amino acids. Complete variable domain (other parts from reference TRBV7-8 and TRBJ2-1): GAGVSQSPRYKVAKRGQDVALRCDPISGHVSLFWYQQALGQGPEFLTYFQNEAQLDKSGLPSDRFFAERPEGSVSTLKIQRTQQEDSAVYLCASSLGSASGWGQFFGPGTRLTVL.